A selection of T cell receptor beta chains follows, all from one sample in a study of cytomegalovirus exposure and HLA in healthy donors. Using immunoSEQ multiplex PCR, the repertoire was profiled, and TCRdb retains in-frame clones only, with some absent. Recorded for this sample: approximately 30,000 clones. The sample comprised PBMCs. The receptors come from a woman aged 35 to 49 in good health and CMV-seropositive. The CDR3 runs from the conserved cysteine through the conserved F or W.

CDR3aa: CASSLGQNTEAFF
v_gene: TRBV7-2
j_gene: TRBJ1-1
len: 13

CDR3aa: CASSQARGSSYEQYF
v_gene: TRBV4-2
j_gene: TRBJ2-7
len: 15

CDR3aa: CASSEEKGLGGYTF
v_gene: TRBV2
j_gene: TRBJ1-2
len: 14

CDR3aa: CAWSVGELRGYTF
v_gene: TRBV30
j_gene: TRBJ1-2
len: 13

CDR3aa: CASSWGAGVSTDKQYF
v_gene: TRBV5-4
j_gene: TRBJ2-3
len: 16

CDR3aa: CASSETGGAGTEAFF
v_gene: TRBV19
j_gene: TRBJ1-1
len: 15

CDR3aa: CASSLSPAYEQYF
v_gene: TRBV27
j_gene: TRBJ2-7
len: 13

CDR3aa: CAWSSGTGSDNEQFF
v_gene: TRBV30
j_gene: TRBJ2-1
len: 15

CDR3aa: CASSRTGPGNTIYF
v_gene: TRBV2
j_gene: TRBJ1-3
len: 14

CDR3aa: CASSSTGGRGYTF
v_gene: TRBV28
j_gene: TRBJ1-2
len: 13

CDR3aa: CASSLAFWTGGGGETQYF
v_gene: TRBV7-2
j_gene: TRBJ2-5
len: 18

CDR3aa: CSVVGHTGNTIYF
v_gene: TRBV29-1
j_gene: TRBJ1-3
len: 13

CDR3aa: CAWSRFPPYEQYF
v_gene: TRBV30
j_gene: TRBJ2-7
len: 13

CDR3aa: CASSRGTSGSYEQYF
v_gene: TRBV27
j_gene: TRBJ2-7
len: 15

CDR3aa: CATHGGPWEKLFF
v_gene: TRBV2
j_gene: TRBJ1-4
len: 13

CDR3aa: CASSQVPGQGSGNTEAFF
v_gene: TRBV4-1
j_gene: TRBJ1-1
len: 18

CDR3aa: CASTRQENYGYTF
v_gene: TRBV7-2
j_gene: TRBJ1-2
len: 13

CDR3aa: CAWSLRQNTEAFF
v_gene: TRBV30
j_gene: TRBJ1-1
len: 13